The clone carrying this T cell receptor beta chain came up many times. As yet, its antigen is unknown. These data are taken from a study of identical twins. Study-wide results and limits: A cross-sectional statistical analysis, not follow-up of the same donors, supported the conclusions. In cord blood, abundant beta clonotypes had fewer insertions; memory showed no trend. Twins' excess sharing was less marked for out-of-frame beta sequences. For monozygotic twins, models underestimated out-of-frame TCR alpha sharing.

The V gene lost 5 bases and the J gene lost 6 bases, with 10 bases spanning the gap. This CDR3 comprises 13 residues. Germline CDR1 MNHEY, CDR2 SMNVEV (reference sequence). From the 5' RACE reads, TCRdb called clonotypes with MiXCR, one entry per CDR3 protein. The repertoire holds 1.5 million to 2 million distinct CDR3 sequences, with around 33% as singletons. Sequencing used cord blood. V gene TRBV27 combines with J gene TRBJ1-4; a weak D match, TRBD1 (6 bases). The TCR was taken from a newborn girl in good health. CDR3 in DNA: TGTGCCAGCAGTCCCCCAGGGGATGAAAAACTGTTTTTT. This translates into CASSPPGDEKLFF.